This T cell receptor beta chain was observed in a study of blood T cell repertoires in COVID-19. Whole-study context: Italy, Spain and the United States were the sources of the convalescent and acute COVID-19 samples. The cDNA or gDNA used as material had been derived from T cells, B-cell-depleted T cells, or PBMCs.

The assay was immunoSEQ multiplex PCR, and TCRdb's table has in-frame clones only and misses some. Counted here are about 33,000 clones, around 88% occurring once; the ten biggest clones make up around 6.5%. Sample: peripheral blood. The receptor was derived from a human donor in a cohort sampled during active COVID-19.

DNA for the CDR3: TGTGCCAGCAGTTGGGACAGGGGTTACGAGCAGTACTTC. Protein: CASSWDRGYEQYF. The chain has TRBV6-5 and TRBJ2-7; 10 bases map to TRBD1. Trimming cost V 4 bases and J 4 bases; bases outside gene matches: 1. Germline V gene lookup returns CDR1 MNHEY and CDR2 SVGAGI. The CDR3 contains 13 residues.